This T cell receptor beta chain comes out of a study of CD8 T cells in ankylosing spondylitis. TCRdb reprocessed the 5' RACE reads via MiXCR and lists one record per CDR3 protein. The sample shows approximately 140,000 distinct CDR3 sequences, 40% to 50% of them seen only once. As concerns this clonotype: Its antigen is undetermined.

Germline CDR1 and CDR2: SGDLS and YYNGEE. Trimming removed 0 bases from V and 3 bases from J; junction bases left unmatched: 4. This CDR3 is 15 amino acids long. Notes on the study in general: Past studies reported some motif variants in reactive arthritis synovial fluid and blood.

Sequencing was carried out using synovial fluid, either unsorted or a sorted T cell fraction (not recorded which). This sequence was found in a male donor with ankylosing spondylitis. The rearrangement joins TRBV9 to TRBJ2-7; 9 bases are shared with TRBD2. The DNA for the CDR3 is TGTGCCAGCAGCGTAGGTGCGGGAGGGCGCTACGAGCAGTACTTC. This translates into CASSVGAGGRYEQYF.